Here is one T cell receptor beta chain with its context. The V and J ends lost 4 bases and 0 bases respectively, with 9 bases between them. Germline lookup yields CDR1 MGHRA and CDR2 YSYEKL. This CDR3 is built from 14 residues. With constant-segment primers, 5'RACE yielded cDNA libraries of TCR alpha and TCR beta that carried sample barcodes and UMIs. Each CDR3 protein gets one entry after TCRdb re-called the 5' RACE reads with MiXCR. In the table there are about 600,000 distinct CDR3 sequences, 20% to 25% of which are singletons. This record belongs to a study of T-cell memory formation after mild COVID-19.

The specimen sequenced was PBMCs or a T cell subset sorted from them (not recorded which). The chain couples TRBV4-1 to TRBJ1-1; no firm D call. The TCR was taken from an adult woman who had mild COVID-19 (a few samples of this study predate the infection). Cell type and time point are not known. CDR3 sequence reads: CASSPAEMNTEAFF. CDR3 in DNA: TGCGCCAGCAGCCCTGCAGAAATGAACACTGAAGCTTTCTTT.